This T cell receptor beta chain is drawn from a study of PD-L1 blockade in urothelial cancer. Whole-study context: Patients previously received 0 to 3 chemotherapy regimens. Investigators checked blood 3 weeks (second dose) and 6 weeks after treatment start.

Each patient gave between 1 and 8 samples of peripheral blood mononuclear cells, which were collected pretreatment and during treatment. Each PCR had synthetic TCR analog templates added to it as a spike-in. The protocol was immunoSEQ multiplex PCR, while the TCRdb copy is restricted to in-frame clones and leaves out a portion. Altogether about 57,000 clones are present, about 86% being singletons, with the ten largest covering roughly 2.9%. The CDR3 runs to 16 residues. CDR1 is SGDLS, CDR2 YYNGEE, per germline. V lost 4 bases, J lost 6 bases, and 14 bases stayed unmatched. Here the sequenced sample was PBMCs, taken around atezolizumab (anti-PD-L1) treatment. This chain connects TRBV9 to TRBJ1-1; 8 positions agree with TRBD1. This clonotype was sampled from a man between 50 and 59 years old with urothelial cancer. The chain's CDR3 is CASSPPLRTGQSEAFF. CDR3 coding DNA: TGTGCCAGCAGCCCACCCTTAAGGACAGGGCAATCTGAAGCTTTCTTT.